The T cell receptor beta chain described here comes from a study of CD8 T cells in Susac syndrome. Random hexamers served to reverse transcribe roughly 0.5 to 1 ug RNA. Coverage of TCR beta CDR3 amplification by immunoSEQ multiplex PCR extended to 54 Vbeta and 13 Jbeta. TCRdb re-called the immunoSEQ multiplex PCR reads through MiXCR, storing one row per CDR3 protein. The sample consists of about 200,000 distinct CDR3 sequences, roughly 92% of them appearing once. V gave up 7 bases and J gave up 3 bases, with 18 bases separating them. CDR1 and CDR2 (germline): SQVTM, ANQGSEA. The CDR3 is 14 residues long. Sequencing of TCR beta covered CD8+ and CD4+ T cells obtained from blood. Negative isolation yielded CD8+ and CD4+ T cells; FACS enriched TEMRA cells.

This clonotype was sampled from a human donor with multiple sclerosis. The rearrangement uses TRBV29-1 and TRBJ1-2, with D perhaps TRBD1 (6 bases). What was sequenced was CD8+ T cells from PBMCs. The CDR3 reads CSARTGLTHYGYTF. CDR3 in DNA: TGCAGCGCTCGCACAGGGCTGACTCACTATGGCTACACCTTC.